This TCR beta chain was captured in a study of early T cells in non-severe SARS-CoV-2 infection. Study background: Alpha and beta chains were unpaired, from unsorted whole-blood bulk RNA.

There are 13 residues in the CDR3. V was pared by 5 bases and J by 9 bases, with 16 bases between. Germline lookup yields CDR1 LGHNT and CDR2 FRNRAP. Only a few counts were recorded for this clonotype. Attachment of unique molecular identifiers to individual cDNA molecules was performed. A single record per CDR3 protein comes from TCRdb applying MiXCR to the 5' RACE reads. The profile shows approximately 52,000 distinct CDR3 sequences, over 7.5% of them singletons. The sample consisted of whole blood. This sequence originates from an adult who was a healthcare worker with PCR-confirmed SARS-CoV-2 infection or an uninfected control (not recorded which). The chain carries TRBV12-5 and TRBJ1-2, with D possibly TRBD1 on 5 matching bases. Here the CDR3 DNA reads TGTGCTAGTGGTCTAGGACACGGGGCGAGCTACACCTTC. Its translation is CASGLGHGASYTF.